Each of the 8 T cell receptor beta chains below was sequenced from the same sample in a study of T cell repertoires in cytomegalovirus infection. TCRdb re-analysed the reads in MiXCR, keeping a single row per CDR3 protein. Of approximately 770,000 distinct CDR3 sequences listed, almost 30% are singletons. Their recognized antigens are unknown. The sequencing here drew on cultured CD8+ T cells from PBMCs, taken from culture after CMV antigen stimulation. These receptors were collected from a human donor in good health (CMV status not recorded). Some clones in this sample may be carry-over from other donors' samples.

This clonotype has only a few counts. The V and J genes are TRBV19 and TRBJ1-3, with no clear D. Germline lookup yields CDR1 LNHDA and CDR2 SQIVND (reference sequence). Between the trimmed V and J ends, which lost 6 bases and 0 bases, there was a span of 12 bases. This CDR3 has 15 residues. CDR3 sequence reads: CASSIGPSSGNTIYF. The CDR3 region has the DNA TGTGCCAGTAGCATCGGCCCGAGCTCTGGAAACACCATATATTTT.

This clonotype has a handful of counts. The chain couples TRBV4-1 to TRBJ1-1; D gene uncertain. This CDR3 contains 15 residues. Germline CDR1 MGHRA, CDR2 YSYEKL. V was shortened by 0 bases and J by 5 bases, with 13 bases between the two germline ends. The CDR3 nucleotides are TGCGCCAGCAGCCAAGAACGGAGCCTTTGGACTGAAGCTTTCTTT. This codes for CASSQERSLWTEAFF.

CDR3 residues: CASSTPDRGRTGELFF. The CDR3, as DNA: TGTGCCAGCAGCACCCCTGACAGGGGGCGGACCGGGGAGCTGTTTTTT. This chain joins TRBV7-4 and TRBJ2-2, with 10 bases fitting TRBD1. Per germline, CDR1 SGHVT and CDR2 SQSDAQ. This CDR3 is built from 16 residues. Trimming at V came to 5 bases and at J to 5 bases, leaving 8 bases not matched to a gene.

This clonotype has just one count. The J gene is TRBJ1-1, the V gene TRBV5-3, with TRBD1 matching over 8 bases. TRBV5-3 is an ORF; its function is uncertain. V lost 8 bases, J lost 7 bases, and 10 bases stayed unmatched. This CDR3 contains 13 residues. In DNA form, the CDR3 reads TGTGCCAGCAGCCCAGGGGGCGGGGATGAAGCTTTCTTT. Translated: CASSPGGGDEAFF.

The rearrangement uses TRBV7-2 and TRBJ1-3, with 7 nucleotides matching TRBD1. Per the germline V gene, CDR1 is SGHTA and CDR2 is FQGNSA. The junction had 7 bases not matched to a gene; V was cut back by 5 bases and J by 0 bases. This CDR3 contains 16 residues. CDR3 coding DNA: TGTGCCAGCAGCCTACCCGACAGGGCCTCTGGAAACACCATATATTTT. This sequence encodes CASSLPDRASGNTIYF.

This chain links TRBV4-1 with TRBJ1-1; D call uncertain. Germline CDR1 and CDR2: MGHRA and YSYEKL. V was pared by 3 bases and J by 1 base, with 9 bases between. CDR3 length equals 14 residues. CDR3 in DNA: TGCGCCAGCAGCCAGCATGCACCGAACACTGAAGCTTTCTTT. It yields the protein CASSQHAPNTEAFF.

This clonotype has at least ten counts. V and J are TRBV7-8 and TRBJ2-3; either TRBD1 or TRBD2 may supply D (5 bases each). The CDR3 length is 16 residues. V was shortened by 1 base and J by 2 bases, with 13 bases between the two germline ends. CDR1 is SGHVS, CDR2 FQNEAQ, per germline. The CDR3 DNA reads TGTGCCAGCAGCTTAGGTAGAGGGGCATACACAGATACGCAGTATTTT. Translation gives CASSLGRGAYTDTQYF. The entire variable domain, with the rest obtained from reference TRBV7-8 and TRBJ2-3, is as follows: GAGVSQSPRYKVAKRGQDVALRCDPISGHVSLFWYQQALGQGPEFLTYFQNEAQLDKSGLPSDRFFAERPEGSVSTLKIQRTQQEDSAVYLCASSLGRGAYTDTQYFGPGTRLTVL.

The chain recombines TRBV6-6 with TRBJ1-6; 7 nucleotides align to TRBD1. V lost 6 bases, J lost 6 bases, and 8 bases stayed unmatched. CDR1 MNHNY and CDR2 SVGAGI come from the germline V gene (reference sequence). CDR3 length: 15 residues. CDR3 nucleotide sequence: TGTGCCAGCAGACCGCGGGGACAGCCTAATTCACCCCTCCACTTT. Its translation is CASRPRGQPNSPLHF.